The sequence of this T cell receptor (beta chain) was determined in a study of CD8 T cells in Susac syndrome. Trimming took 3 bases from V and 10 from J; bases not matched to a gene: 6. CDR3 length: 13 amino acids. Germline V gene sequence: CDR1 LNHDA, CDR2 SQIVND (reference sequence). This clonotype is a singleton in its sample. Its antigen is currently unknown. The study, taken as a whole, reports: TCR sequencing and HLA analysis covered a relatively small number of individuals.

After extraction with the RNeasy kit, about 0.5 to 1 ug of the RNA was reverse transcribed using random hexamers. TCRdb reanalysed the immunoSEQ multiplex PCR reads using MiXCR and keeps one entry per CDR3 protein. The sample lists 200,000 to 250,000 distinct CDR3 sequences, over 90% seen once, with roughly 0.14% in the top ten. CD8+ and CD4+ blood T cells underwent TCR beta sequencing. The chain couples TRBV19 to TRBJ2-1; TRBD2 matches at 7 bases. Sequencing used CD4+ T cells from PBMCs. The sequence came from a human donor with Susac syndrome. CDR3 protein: CASSISISGEQFF. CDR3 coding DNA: TGTGCCAGTAGTATTTCGATTAGCGGGGAGCAGTTCTTC.